This is a list of T cell receptor beta chains from one sample in a study of technical replicates of blood from a handful of donors. Some clones are missing from TCRdb's copy, which holds only in-frame ones; the method was immunoSEQ multiplex PCR. The table includes tens of thousands of clones, roughly 92% detected once. The specimen was T cells isolated from PBMCs. These receptors originate from a human donor in good health. Both conserved end residues are part of each CDR3. The D gene is left open where the match is weak. Size values are once, few and many counts, or a class for expanded clones, and some rows have none.

clone_size cdr3_length d_call j_call v_call cdr3_aa cdr3_nt
NA 16 TRBD1 TRBJ2-4 TRBV2 CASIPRTGDPKNIQYF TGTGCCAGCATTCCCCGAACAGGGGATCCCAAAAACATTCAGTACTTC
NA 16 TRBD1 TRBJ2-7 TRBV11-3 CASSSKDRDLTYEQYF TGTGCCAGCAGTAGTAAAGACAGGGATCTTACCTACGAGCAGTACTTC
NA 13 NA TRBJ2-2 TRBV6-6 CASTSANTGELFF TGTGCCAGCACCAGTGCGAACACCGGGGAGCTGTTTTTT
NA 15 NA TRBJ1-5 TRBV2 CASSEARDILQPQHF TGTGCCAGCAGTGAAGCAAGGGACATACTTCAGCCCCAGCATTTT
NA 14 NA TRBJ2-5 TRBV27 CASSLARARETQYF TGTGCCAGCAGTTTGGCCAGGGCGAGGGAGACCCAGTACTTC
once 11 NA TRBJ2-5 TRBV20-1 CSQEGRETQYF TGCAGTCAGGAGGGACGAGAGACCCAGTACTTC
NA 14 NA TRBJ2-2 TRBV25-1 CASSALRGTGELFF TGTGCCAGCAGTGCCCTCAGGGGTACCGGGGAGCTGTTTTTT
NA 17 TRBD1 TRBJ2-3 TRBV4-2 CASSLTGQGSSTDTQYF TGTGCCAGCAGCCTGACCGGACAGGGATCTAGCACAGATACGCAGTATTTT
NA 12 NA TRBJ2-7 TRBV6-6 CASSQRAYEQYF TGTGCCAGCAGTCAGAGGGCCTACGAGCAGTACTTC
NA 15 NA TRBJ1-4 TRBV28 CASSWALATNEKLFF TGTGCCAGCAGCTGGGCCCTTGCAACTAATGAAAAACTGTTTTTT
NA 14 NA TRBJ1-1 TRBV6-5 CASSYDRQNTEAFF TGTGCCAGCAGTTACGACCGACAGAACACTGAAGCTTTCTTT
NA 13 TRBD1 TRBJ1-2 TRBV5-1 CASQSQGAQGYTF TGCGCCAGCCAATCACAGGGGGCGCAAGGCTACACCTTC
NA 18 TRBD2 TRBJ2-1 TRBV27 CASSYLPKLAGYDNEQFF TGTGCCAGCAGTTACCTCCCTAAACTAGCGGGATACGACAATGAGCAGTTCTTC
few 11 NA TRBJ1-2 TRBV5-5 CASSRTYGYTF TGTGCCAGCAGCAGGACTTATGGCTACACCTTC
once 15 TRBD1 TRBJ1-3 TRBV27 CASSSRQGSGNTIYF TGTGCCAGCAGTTCTAGACAGGGTTCTGGAAACACCATATATTTT
NA 14 TRBD1 TRBJ2-7 TRBV5-4 CASSFTGGFYEQYF TGTGCCAGCAGCTTCACAGGGGGTTTCTACGAGCAGTACTTC
NA 16 TRBD1 TRBJ2-2 TRBV28 CASGEWDRGPPGELFF TGTGCCAGCGGGGAGTGGGACAGGGGACCCCCCGGGGAGCTGTTTTTT
NA 15 TRBD2 TRBJ2-7 TRBV4-2 CASSPELAGGDEQYF TGTGCCAGCAGCCCAGAACTAGCGGGGGGGGACGAGCAGTACTTC
NA 14 TRBD2 TRBJ2-7 TRBV6-1 CASSPTSGFYEQYF TGTGCCAGCAGCCCAACTAGCGGGTTTTACGAGCAGTACTTC
NA 12 NA TRBJ1-1 TRBV5-4 CASTPGNTEAFF TGTGCCAGCACCCCAGGGAACACTGAAGCTTTCTTT
NA 17 TRBD2 TRBJ2-7 TRBV2 CASSEGELAGGPYEQYF TGTGCCAGCAGTGAAGGGGAACTAGCGGGAGGACCCTACGAGCAGTACTTC
NA 15 NA TRBJ2-7 TRBV4-3 CASSQDIGSYYEQYF TGCGCCAGCAGCCAAGATATCGGTAGCTACTACGAGCAGTACTTC
few 14 TRBD1 TRBJ1-1 TRBV29-1 CSVEPGQSTTEAFF TGCAGCGTTGAACCGGGACAGAGTACCACTGAAGCTTTCTTT
NA 15 NA TRBJ2-3 TRBV28 CASSSPRAGKGTQYF TGTGCCAGCAGTTCCCCCAGGGCGGGGAAAGGAACGCAGTATTTT
NA 14 TRBD1 TRBJ1-1 TRBV6-5 CASSPRGMSTEAFF TGTGCCAGCAGTCCCAGGGGGATGAGCACTGAAGCTTTCTTT
NA 15 NA TRBJ2-5 TRBV11-3 CASTHPGREEETQYF TGTGCCAGCACCCATCCTGGACGGGAAGAAGAGACCCAGTACTTC
NA 16 TRBD2 TRBJ2-5 TRBV6-6 CASSYSALAGQETQYF TGTGCCAGCAGTTACTCGGCGCTAGCGGGGCAAGAGACCCAGTACTTC
NA 13 NA TRBJ1-2 TRBV27 CASSFSPNYGYTF TGTGCCAGCAGTTTTAGCCCCAACTATGGCTACACCTTC
NA 14 TRBD2 TRBJ2-7 TRBV28 CASSRTSGAYEQYF TGTGCCAGCAGCCGGACTAGCGGTGCCTACGAGCAGTACTTC
NA 14 NA TRBJ2-3 TRBV7-3 CASSPQAGPDTQYF TGTGCCAGCAGCCCTCAGGCAGGGCCAGATACGCAGTATTTT
NA 16 TRBD1 TRBJ1-2 TRBV28 CASYTWDRENHYGYTF TGTGCCAGCTACACCTGGGACAGGGAAAACCACTATGGCTACACCTTC
once 15 TRBD1 TRBJ2-7 TRBV4-1 CASSRGRDRGYEQYF TGCGCCAGCAGCCGCGGCCGGGACAGGGGGTACGAGCAGTACTTC
NA 14 TRBD1 TRBJ1-1 TRBV6-6 CASELQGALTEAFF TGTGCCAGCGAATTACAGGGGGCGCTTACTGAAGCTTTCTTT
NA 15 TRBD1 TRBJ2-3 TRBV7-9 CASSRDRGPTDTQYF TGTGCCAGCAGCAGGGACAGGGGTCCTACAGATACGCAGTATTTT
once 16 TRBD1 TRBJ2-6 TRBV2 CASRPDRGIGANVLTF TGTGCCAGCAGGCCGGACAGGGGGATTGGGGCCAACGTCCTGACTTTC
NA 17 TRBD2 TRBJ2-7 TRBV19 CASSISYSGPSSYEQYF TGTGCCAGTAGTATTAGCTATAGCGGGCCGAGCTCCTACGAGCAGTACTTC
NA 13 TRBD2 TRBJ2-4 TRBV27 CASSPTSGRSQYF TGTGCCAGCAGTCCCACTAGCGGGAGATCTCAGTACTTC
NA 14 NA TRBJ1-2 TRBV28 CASSLRERLYGYTF TGTGCCAGCAGTTTACGGGAAAGACTCTATGGCTACACCTTC
once 15 TRBD1 TRBJ1-2 TRBV5-1 CASRQLDRGLYGYTF TGCGCCAGCAGACAACTGGACAGGGGGCTCTATGGCTACACCTTC
NA 13 TRBD2 TRBJ2-1 TRBV4-2 CASSHGTSNEQFF TGTGCCAGCAGCCACGGGACTAGCAATGAGCAGTTCTTC
NA 16 NA TRBJ1-2 TRBV27 CASGSGTTLANYGYTF TGTGCCAGCGGCTCCGGGACTACCTTAGCTAACTATGGCTACACCTTC
few 16 TRBD2 TRBJ2-3 TRBV7-3 CASSLMGLAGVDTQYF TGTGCCAGCAGCCTGATGGGACTAGCGGGAGTAGATACGCAGTATTTT
NA 16 TRBD2 TRBJ2-5 TRBV6-5 CASSYSTSGGQETQYF TGTGCCAGCAGTTACTCCACTAGCGGGGGGCAAGAGACCCAGTACTTC
NA 12 TRBD2 TRBJ2-1 TRBV30 CAWSSGGYEQFF TGTGCCTGGAGTTCGGGGGGGTATGAGCAGTTCTTC
NA 14 NA TRBJ1-4 TRBV27 CASTGTGTNEKLFF TGTGCCAGCACGGGTACGGGAACTAATGAAAAACTGTTTTTT
NA 13 NA TRBJ2-7 TRBV5-4 CASSPDTNYEQYF TGTGCCAGCAGTCCCGACACCAACTACGAGCAGTACTTC
NA 12 NA TRBJ1-4 TRBV5-1 CASSLQNEKLFF TGCGCCAGCAGCTTACAGAATGAAAAACTGTTTTTT
once 14 NA TRBJ1-5 TRBV7-8 CASSSREGNQPQHF TGTGCCAGCAGCTCCCGGGAGGGGAATCAGCCCCAGCATTTT
few 15 NA TRBJ1-2 TRBV19 CASRAGLTMATPSVF NA
once 15 TRBD1 TRBJ1-1 TRBV4-1 CASSLRDRGDTEAFF TGCGCCAGCAGCCTAAGGGACAGGGGGGACACTGAAGCTTTCTTT
NA 12 NA TRBJ1-2 TRBV19 CASSRSGYGYTF TGTGCCAGTAGCCGGTCGGGCTATGGCTACACCTTC
NA 17 TRBD1 TRBJ1-2 TRBV4-1 CASSQDGVRQGSDGYTF TGCGCCAGCAGCCAAGATGGGGTCAGACAGGGGAGCGATGGCTACACCTTC